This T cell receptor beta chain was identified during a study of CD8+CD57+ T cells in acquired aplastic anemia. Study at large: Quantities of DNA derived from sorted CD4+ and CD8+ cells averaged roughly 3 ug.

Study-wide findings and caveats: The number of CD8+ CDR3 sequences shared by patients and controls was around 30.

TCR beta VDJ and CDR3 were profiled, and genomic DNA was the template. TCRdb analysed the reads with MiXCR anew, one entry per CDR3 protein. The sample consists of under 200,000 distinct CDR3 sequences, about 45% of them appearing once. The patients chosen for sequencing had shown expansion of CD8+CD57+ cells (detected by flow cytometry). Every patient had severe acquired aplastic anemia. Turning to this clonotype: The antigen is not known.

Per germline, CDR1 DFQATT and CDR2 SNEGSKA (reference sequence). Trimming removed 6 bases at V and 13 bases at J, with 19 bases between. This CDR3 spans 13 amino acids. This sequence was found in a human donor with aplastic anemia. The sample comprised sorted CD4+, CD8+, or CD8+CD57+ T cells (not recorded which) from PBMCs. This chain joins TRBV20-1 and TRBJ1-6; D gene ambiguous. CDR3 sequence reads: CSAVRTLSEPLHF. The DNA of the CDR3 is TGCAGTGCGGTAAGGACGTTGTCGGAGCCCCTCCACTTT.